This T cell receptor beta chain comes out of a study of shared clonotypes between healthy human individuals. Findings and limits, study-wide: Larger richness was generally estimated for naive than memory subsets.

Profiling relied on immunoSEQ multiplex PCR, and the TCRdb table lists in-frame clones only, not all of them. The sample lists millions of clones, about 92% occurring once. Trimming took 2 bases from V and 0 from J; bases not matched to a gene: 4. From germline, CDR1 is LGHNT and CDR2 FRNRAP. The CDR3 has 17 amino acids. A remark on this clone: As yet, its antigen is unknown.

Sequences were obtained from naive CD4+ T cells sorted from blood. This sample's subset: CD45RA+ positively selected. The gene calls are TRBV12-5 and TRBJ1-4, with 9 positions matching TRBD1. The TCR originated in a man aged 18 to 30 in good health. The CDR3: CASGLYRGHATNEKLFF. The CDR3 nucleotides are TGTGCTAGTGGTTTGTACAGGGGGCATGCAACTAATGAAAAACTGTTTTTT.